This TCR beta chain is from a study of Graves' ophthalmopathy and Graves' hyperthyroidism. Deletions cut 1 base from V and 4 bases from J, with 13 bases between. Germline CDR1 MDHEN, CDR2 SYDVKM. The CDR3 runs to 15 residues. Diagnosis used clinical symptoms, serum thyroxine, TRAb, thyroid ultrasound and orbital computed tomography. Amplification of TCR beta CDR3 regions used RNA transcripts. Second-round multiplex PCR came after a first-round RT-PCR that employed HTBI primers. TCRdb redid the calling of the multiplex PCR reads with MiXCR, one entry per CDR3 protein. The sample shows hundreds of thousands of distinct CDR3 sequences, around a fifth of them seen only once. At least ten counts were recorded for this clonotype. Its antigen is undetermined. Study observations and caveats: Most expanded thyroid clonotypes above 0.001 frequency also appeared in blood.

The J gene is TRBJ1-1, the V gene TRBV28; D is possibly TRBD1 (6 bases). The receptor was derived from a woman between 18 and 30 years old with stable Graves' hyperthyroidism. Some clones in this sample may be carry-over from other donors' samples. The specimen was peripheral blood. The CDR3 nucleotides are TGTGCCAGCAGTTTATCACTTCAGGGGATCACTGAAGCTTTCTTT. It specifies CASSLSLQGITEAFF.